This TCR beta chain was found in a study of metastatic and nonmetastatic thyroid tumors. Study information: Comparative analysis of repertoires was undertaken across blood and tumor or nodule tissue obtained from malignant and benign thyroid patients.

MiXCR re-clonotyped the PCR reads for TCRdb. The sample has 5,200 or so clones; under 30% are singletons. The CDR3 runs 15 residues. The germline CDR1 and CDR2 sequences are LNHDA and SQIVND (reference sequence). Trimming took 5 bases from V and 6 from J, leaving 20 bases between them. General study points: The reported finding was significantly higher TCR beta diversity in malignant thyroid tumors relative to benign nodules, in blood and tumor.

This clone is medium-sized by share. Its matching antigen is unknown. Thyroid surgery was performed in patients who had received no treatment beforehand. V and J are TRBV19 and TRBJ2-7, with TRBD2 as a possible D gene (6 bases). Sequenced sample: adjacent normal tissue. This TCR derives from a female donor with papillary thyroid cancer or a benign thyroid nodule (not recorded which). Some clones in this sample may be carry-over from other donors' samples. CDR3: CASSPGLTKVGEQYF. The CDR3 nucleotides read TGTGCCAGTAGTCCCGGACTAACGAAGGTCGGCGAGCAGTACTTC.